This T cell receptor beta chain was captured by sequencing in a study of shared clonotypes between healthy human individuals (TCRdb year 2020). General notes on the study: The cohort included three men and a couple of women between 18 and 49 years of age. For each donor, CD4 naive and CD4 memory were each given three plates, CD8 naive was given two plates, and CD8 memory was given one plate. To estimate repertoire size and how much clonotypes are shared between individuals, the study performed deep sequencing of blood TCR repertoires from roughly five healthy adults. Per donor, leukapheresis produced somewhere between about 0.94 and 9.5 billion PBMCs. Libraries were prepared and TCR repertoires were sequenced by different laboratories using diverse techniques, in order to increase sequencing depth and limit assay-specific biases. Study-level results and caveats: Pairwise subsampling indicated that sequencing depth was expected to affect the degree of clonotype sharing among donors. Sampling was restricted to blood, and TCR repertoires in tissues likely differ from the TCR repertoires found in blood. The small number of donors limited the genetic and exposure-history diversity represented. Naive subsets generally had larger estimated clonotype richness than memory subsets did. When a handful of donors were compared, the shared fraction of clonotypes was 5% to 6.5% for naive CD4, around 3.5% for naive CD8, more than 2% for memory CD4, and 0.4% for memory CD8. Incomplete sequencing was indicated by rarefaction of sorted-subset datasets, despite the large sequencing depth. Compared with non-shared clonotypes, the clonotypes found in all four sorted-subset donors had higher generation probabilities.

The germline V gene (reference sequence) sets CDR1 to MNHNY and CDR2 to SVGAGI. Its CDR3 holds 14 amino acids, cysteine through phenylalanine. The only DNA kept is the CDR3, 42 bases in frame from the first base. Relative to germline, V is missing 6 bases and J is missing 4 bases, with 8 bases of the junction outside any gene match. Using the deep immunoSEQ assay, multiplex PCR amplified TCR CDR3 regions from genomic DNA. Extracted genomic DNA from each cell subset was spread evenly across all wells of several immunoSEQ 96-well plates, with each plate serving as a replicate. For sorted subsets, approximately 200 ng of genomic DNA, equivalent to about 30,000 T cell genomes, went into each replicate PCR. The purified libraries were quantified using a Qubit 3.0 fluorometer, sized with a Bioanalyzer 2100, and then quantified again using the KAPA Library Quantification kit. Each immunoSEQ 96-well plate was sequenced on its own single-read 150-cycle Illumina NextSeq 550 flow cell. In the authors' own workflow: The immunoSEQ output contained only junctional sequences without quality scores, so filtering could not match that applied to full-length reads. To assign V/J genes and CDR3, sequences were annotated against IMGT germline references using PyIR, a Python wrapper for IgBLAST v1.9. Reads were filtered out if the reads had weak V/J assignments (E-value above 1e-6), no CDR3, stop codons, out-of-frame junctions, or ambiguous translated residues. V3J clonotypes were defined as sequences sharing the same inferred V gene, J gene, and CDR3 amino acid sequence. To compute the percentage overlap between repertoires, the number of shared unique clonotypes was divided by the size of the smaller repertoire. Repertoire richness was assessed with RTK rarefaction, the Chao1 estimator, and Recon v2.1 estimates of unobserved clonotypes. For all TCRbeta clonotypes obtained by the gDNA method from a handful of donors, generation probabilities were computed with OLGA. In its TCRdb copy, this immuneACCESS table keeps in-frame sequences only and misses some clones. Where compared with another copy, unresolved V genes explain less than half of these, and the others have no known cause. V and J calls plus clone size are reproduced from that table; the DNA served to infer D and trimming. The sample profile shows 2 million to 2.5 million clones; more than 80% of them were found once. The ten top clones hold 0.35% to 0.45% of the sample.

Donors were healthy HIV-negative adults with no recently reported acute infections or vaccinations. Only Caucasian adults living in Nashville, Tennessee, USA were represented among the donors. CD4+ T cells were enriched by magnetic negative selection; naive cells were then positively selected on CD45RA, and the negative fraction formed the memory subset. After blood collection by leukapheresis, PBMCs were isolated using Ficoll-Histopaque density gradient centrifugation and then cryopreserved in the vapor phase of liquid nitrogen. Analytical flow cytometry was used to check the purity and quantity of every magnetically sorted T cell population. From each sorted fraction, genomic DNA was isolated and quantified by UV absorbance on a Nanodrop 2000c. About this clone itself: The target of this receptor is not known. No base quality information exists; no much larger clone differs at one position.

Input material: naive CD4+ T cells from PBMCs. What this sample's cell subset or site label stands for: CD45RA+ positively selected. Here the chain combines TRBV6-6 and TRBJ2-7, and 8 junctional nucleotides match TRBD2. The TCR was taken from a man between 18 and 29 years old in good health. Some clones in this sample may be carry-over from other donors' samples. The CDR3 has the sequence CASRGAGAAYEQYF. The sequenced DNA is TGTGCCAGCAGAGGAGCGGGAGCAGCTTACGAGCAGTACTTC.